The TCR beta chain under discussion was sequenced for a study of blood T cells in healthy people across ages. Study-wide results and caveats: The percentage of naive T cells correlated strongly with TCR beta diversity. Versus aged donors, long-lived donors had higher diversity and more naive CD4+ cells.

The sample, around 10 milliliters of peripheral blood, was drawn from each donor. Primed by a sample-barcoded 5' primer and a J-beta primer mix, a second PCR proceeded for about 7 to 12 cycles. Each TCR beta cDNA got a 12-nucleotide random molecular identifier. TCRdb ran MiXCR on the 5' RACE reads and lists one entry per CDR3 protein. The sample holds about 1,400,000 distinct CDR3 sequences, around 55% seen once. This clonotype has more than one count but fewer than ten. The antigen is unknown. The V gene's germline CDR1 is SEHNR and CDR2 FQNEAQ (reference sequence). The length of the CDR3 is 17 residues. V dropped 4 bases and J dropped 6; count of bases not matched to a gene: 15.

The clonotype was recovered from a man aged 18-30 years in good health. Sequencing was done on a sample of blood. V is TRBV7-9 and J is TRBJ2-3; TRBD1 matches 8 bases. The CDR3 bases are TGTGCCAGCAGCTCGCGAGCCTTAGGACAGGGAATTGATACGCAGTATTTT. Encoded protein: CASSSRALGQGIDTQYF. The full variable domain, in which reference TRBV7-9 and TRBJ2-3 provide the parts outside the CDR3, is DTGVSQNPRHKITKRGQNVTFRCDPISEHNRLYWYRQTLGQGPEFLTYFQNEAQLEKSRLLSDRFSAERPKGSFSTLEIQRTEQGDSAMYLCASSSRALGQGIDTQYFGPGTRLTVL.